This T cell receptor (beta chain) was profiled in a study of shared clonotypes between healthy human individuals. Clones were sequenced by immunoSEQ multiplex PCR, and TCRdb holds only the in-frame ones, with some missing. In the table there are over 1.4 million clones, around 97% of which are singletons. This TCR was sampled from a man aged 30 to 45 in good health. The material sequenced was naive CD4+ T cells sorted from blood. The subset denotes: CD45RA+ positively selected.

The CDR3 coding sequence is TGTGCCAGCAGCTTATCACTAGCGGGAGAAGAGACCCAGTACTTC. It yields the protein CASSLSLAGEETQYF. V usage is TRBV7-7 and J usage is TRBJ2-5, with TRBD2 matching over 11 bases. V gave up 2 bases and J gave up 3 bases; unmatched junction bases: 2. This CDR3 comprises 15 residues. Germline CDR1 and CDR2: SSHAT and FNYEAQ (reference sequence).